This TCR beta chain was observed in a study of blood T cells in healthy people across ages (dated by TCRdb to 2013 to 2016). Study-wide context: In model experiments, template switching captured about one uniquely barcoded TCR beta cDNA molecule for every two T cells. To track age-related changes in TCR beta repertoire diversity, the study relied on deep sequencing normalized with unique cDNA molecular identifiers. Four age groups were formed from the donors: young (average roughly 15 years), middle-aged (approximately 39), aged (62) and long-lived (around 82). The study analyzed two additional independent replicas of 1 million unique cDNA reads from the same blood draw for two donors, one aged 18 to 30 and one aged 80 or older.

CDR1 and CDR2, per the germline V gene, are MGHRA and YSYEKL. From V the trimming removes 0 bases and from J it removes 3 bases, while the gene matches leave 3 bases of the junction unaccounted for. The CDR3 goes from the cysteine to the phenylalanine over 16 residues. The sequence is cut down to CDR3 DNA, 48 bases in frame from base 1. General conclusions and limits of the study: Estimates of total diversity from one million sequenced T cells were regarded as lower bounds and underestimates. Since profiling was done on bulk unsorted PBMCs, naive and antigen-experienced compartments could not be conclusively compared. The percentage of naive T cells measured by flow cytometry correlated strongly with observed TCR beta diversity. Donor CMV infection status was unknown, potentially confounding age-related changes in expanded clonotypes. Observed TCR beta diversity per million T cells fell roughly linearly with age, and a significant reduction was already apparent by age around 44. The long-lived group showed more naive CD4+ T cells, fewer expanded clones and increased TCR diversity than the aged group, suggesting age selection.

The roughly 39 donors, aged roughly 6 to 90 years, were systemically healthy Caucasian individuals from Russia. Each donor gave 8.5 to 10 milliliters of peripheral blood, collected into EDTA-treated Vacutainer tubes. Ficoll-Paque density-gradient centrifugation was used to isolate PBMCs, with at least 6 million obtained per sample. Total RNA, at least 5 micrograms per sample, was extracted from PBMCs with Trizol reagent. For every donor, an aliquot of PBMCs went through flow cytometry to measure the percentages of naive CD45RAhigh/CD27high T cells. The protocol used for the library was 5' RACE. The sequencer listed for this sample is Illumina HiSeq 2500. A second PCR of about 7 to 12 cycles was performed with a sample-barcoded 5' primer and a J-beta primer mix. A template-switch 5' adaptor carrying 12 random nucleotides introduced a unique molecular identifier onto each TCR beta cDNA molecule. Each sample yielded at least 3 million CDR3-containing paired-end reads. All of the RNA was converted into first-strand cDNA using the Mint cDNA synthesis kit, with a TRBC-specific oligonucleotide serving as the primer. All cDNA was treated with uracil-DNA glycosylase and then went through a first 18-cycle PCR with the universal primers M1SS and BC2_uni_R. Regarding the original processing steps: Each sample was normalized by randomly selecting 1 million high-quality reads, each carrying a distinct molecular identifier. Reads sharing molecular identifiers were discarded rather than binned into consensus sequences. MiTCR, set to a Q25 quality threshold and the strictest error-elimination algorithm, was used for CDR3 identification, clonotype clustering and error correction. Lower-bound total TCR beta diversity was estimated with a nonparametric unseen species model using Euler transformation. The raw public reads went through TCRdb reprocessing: fastp at Q25, MiXCR clone calling, in-frame beta chains kept. Each entry merges the rows of one CDR3 protein and shows their most common DNA and genes. The V and J calls follow TCRdb's processing rather than the paper's. The sample table records more than 650,000 distinct CDR3 sequences; around 24% of these occur just once. The ten largest clones take up approximately 2.9% of the sample.

Concerning this clonotype itself: The antigen it binds to is not known. Base qualities are not recorded, but no much larger clone differs from it by a single base.

Another study also made use of these data, one on T cells of mothers and their children. The second study, in turn, reports: Donors were nine systemically healthy Caucasian individuals: three mothers and their six children. cDNA synthesis consumed the entire amount of extracted RNA, loaded at 1.5 ug RNA in each 15 ul reaction. Sample barcodes and 2-4 random nucleotides were added via the M1S primer in the second PCR. More than 9 million TCR beta CDR3 reads were obtained from each mother, and roughly 3 million reads were obtained from each child. Thymic selection shapes the output of TCR recombination in a similar way in related and unrelated pairs, and inherited differences have a minor effect. Normalized repertoire overlap was always slightly but never significantly higher in related than unrelated mother-child pairs. Persistent microchimeric T cell clones were not detected, at a sensitivity of about 99 clones per million clonotypes. In the study, deep NGS was used to compare the TCR beta repertoires of mothers and children, and features distinguishing related mother-child pairs from unrelated individuals were sought. On average, the children were around 11 +/- 4 years old, while the mothers were about 37 +/- 4 years old. After adapter ligation was performed with NEBNext reagents, the libraries were sequenced on an Illumina HiSeq 2000 with 100+100 nt paired-end reads. To avoid cross-contamination, the mother libraries and the child libraries were prepared a month apart and sequenced in separate runs. Each donor had between roughly 500,000 and 2,200,000 distinct TCR beta clonotypes identified. Naive TCR beta clonotypes were estimated from low-frequency clonotypes matched to each donor's FACS-determined naive share, without sorting.

This sequence uses TRBV4-1 and TRBJ2-5, and 11 junctional nucleotides match TRBD2. Sequenced material: blood. The origin of this receptor is a boy younger than 18 in good health. The nucleotides are TGCGCCAGCAGCCAAGAAAGACTAGCGGGGAAAGAGACCCAGTACTTC. Translated, this gives CASSQERLAGKETQYF.